The rows below give T cell receptor beta chains drawn from one sample of a study of T cell responses to AZD1222 COVID-19 vaccine. Profiled with immunoSEQ multiplex PCR; TCRdb holds only in-frame clones, not every one. The sample contains roughly 180,000 clones, 70% to 90% of which appear only once. The sample here was peripheral blood, taken on day 0 of AZD1222 vaccination. Receptors originate from an adult in good health. Both conserved end residues are part of each CDR3. Each record gives: V gene, clone size, J gene, D gene, CDR3 DNA, CDR3 protein. The D gene is left open where the match is weak. A clone size is listed for some rows: how often the clone was seen (once, few, many), or a class if it is expanded.

v_call: TRBV28; clone_size: NA; j_call: TRBJ1-5; d_call: TRBD1; cdr3_nt: TGTGCCAGCAGTCCCTCGACAGGGGTCTGGAATCGGCCCCAGCATTTT; cdr3_aa: CASSPSTGVWNRPQHF
v_call: TRBV3-1/TRBV3-2; clone_size: NA; j_call: TRBJ1-1; d_call: NA; cdr3_nt: TGTGCCAGCAGCCAAGTGGGGGCGAAGACTGAAGCTTTCTTT; cdr3_aa: CASSQVGAKTEAFF
v_call: TRBV7-9; clone_size: NA; j_call: TRBJ2-1; d_call: NA; cdr3_nt: TGTGCCAGCACCCCCCCAGGGGCGCGAGGTAATGAGCAGTTCTTC; cdr3_aa: CASTPPGARGNEQFF
v_call: TRBV3-1/TRBV3-2; clone_size: NA; j_call: TRBJ2-1; d_call: TRBD2; cdr3_nt: TGTGCCAGCAGCCGCGAACTAGCGGGGCCCTATGAGCAGTTCTTC; cdr3_aa: CASSRELAGPYEQFF
v_call: TRBV6-5; clone_size: once; j_call: TRBJ2-1; d_call: TRBD2; cdr3_nt: TGTGCCAGCAGCGGGACTAGCGGGATAGTGGGTGAGCAGTTCTTC; cdr3_aa: CASSGTSGIVGEQFF
v_call: TRBV28; clone_size: once; j_call: TRBJ1-6; d_call: NA; cdr3_nt: TGTGCCAGCAGTTTAACAGGAAGCTCCTATAATTCACCCCTCCACTTT; cdr3_aa: CASSLTGSSYNSPLHF
v_call: TRBV5-1; clone_size: NA; j_call: TRBJ2-6; d_call: TRBD1; cdr3_nt: TGCGCCAGCAGCTTACAGGGGGTTGGGGCCAACGTCCTGACTTTC; cdr3_aa: CASSLQGVGANVLTF
v_call: TRBV12-5; clone_size: NA; j_call: TRBJ2-5; d_call: NA; cdr3_nt: TGTGCTAGTGGTTTGGTACCGGGAGAAGAGACCCAGTACTTC; cdr3_aa: CASGLVPGEETQYF
v_call: TRBV6-5; clone_size: NA; j_call: TRBJ1-5; d_call: NA; cdr3_nt: TGTGCCAGCAGTTGGGGCAGGGATAGCAATCAGCCCCAGCATTTT; cdr3_aa: CASSWGRDSNQPQHF
v_call: TRBV15; clone_size: NA; j_call: TRBJ1-3; d_call: TRBD1; cdr3_nt: TGTGCCACCAGCGACAGGGCCTCTGGAAACACCATATATTTT; cdr3_aa: CATSDRASGNTIYF
v_call: TRBV7-2; clone_size: NA; j_call: TRBJ2-1; d_call: TRBD2; cdr3_nt: TGTGCCAGCAGCTTAGGTAGCGGGGGGCACTACAATGAGCAGTTCTTC; cdr3_aa: CASSLGSGGHYNEQFF
v_call: TRBV5-1; clone_size: NA; j_call: TRBJ1-4; d_call: NA; cdr3_nt: TGCGCCAGCAGCTTGGGGGCGAGTAATGAAAAACTGTTTTTT; cdr3_aa: CASSLGASNEKLFF
v_call: TRBV29-1; clone_size: NA; j_call: TRBJ2-7; d_call: TRBD2; cdr3_nt: TGCAGCGTCGTAGCGGGGGCCTTTAGTGAGCAGTACTTC; cdr3_aa: CSVVAGAFSEQYF
v_call: TRBV7-9; clone_size: NA; j_call: TRBJ2-3; d_call: NA; cdr3_nt: TGTGCCAGCAGCTTATTGGGGGTGGCAGATACGCAGTATTTT; cdr3_aa: CASSLLGVADTQYF
v_call: TRBV5-1; clone_size: NA; j_call: TRBJ2-2; d_call: TRBD1; cdr3_nt: TGCGCCAGCAGAGTGACAGGGGGCGGCGGGGAGCTGTTTTTT; cdr3_aa: CASRVTGGGGELFF
v_call: TRBV7-2; clone_size: NA; j_call: TRBJ1-4; d_call: TRBD1; cdr3_nt: TGTGCCAGCAGCGCAGGGGGAAATGAAAAACTGTTTTTT; cdr3_aa: CASSAGGNEKLFF
v_call: TRBV27; clone_size: NA; j_call: TRBJ2-7; d_call: TRBD1; cdr3_nt: TGTGCCAGCAGTTTATGGGGACAGGGAACCAGTGAGCAGTACTTC; cdr3_aa: CASSLWGQGTSEQYF
v_call: TRBV7-3; clone_size: NA; j_call: TRBJ1-2; d_call: NA; cdr3_nt: TGTGCCAGCAGCTTAGGATCGACTAGAAACCTCCAGCAGGGCTACACCTTC; cdr3_aa: CASSLGSTRNLQQGYTF
v_call: TRBV3-1/TRBV3-2; clone_size: NA; j_call: TRBJ1-2; d_call: NA; cdr3_nt: TGTGCCAGCAGCCGGTCGGGTGGCTACACCTTC; cdr3_aa: CASSRSGGYTF
v_call: TRBV29-1; clone_size: NA; j_call: TRBJ1-2; d_call: NA; cdr3_nt: TGCAGCGGAAACAGGGTTTTGGATGGCTACACCTTC; cdr3_aa: CSGNRVLDGYTF
v_call: TRBV9; clone_size: NA; j_call: TRBJ2-3; d_call: TRBD2; cdr3_nt: TGTGCCAGCAGCCCCGGACTAGCAGAGGATACGCAGTATTTT; cdr3_aa: CASSPGLAEDTQYF
v_call: TRBV20-1; clone_size: NA; j_call: TRBJ2-7; d_call: NA; cdr3_nt: TGCAGTGCTAGTGGGGGTCTAGATGGGTTTCTTTACCACGAGCAGTACTTC; cdr3_aa: CSASGGLDGFLYHEQYF
v_call: TRBV3-1/TRBV3-2; clone_size: NA; j_call: TRBJ1-5; d_call: NA; cdr3_nt: TGTGCCAGCAGCCTTGGACGAGGCAATCAGCCCCAGCATTTT; cdr3_aa: CASSLGRGNQPQHF
v_call: TRBV14; clone_size: NA; j_call: TRBJ2-1; d_call: NA; cdr3_nt: TGTGCCAGCAGCCATAGGGACTTCTACAATGAGCAGTTCTTC; cdr3_aa: CASSHRDFYNEQFF